Each of the 19 T cell receptor beta chains below was sequenced from the same sample in a study of T-cell memory formation after mild COVID-19. TCRdb ran MiXCR on the 5' RACE reads and lists one entry per CDR3 protein. The repertoire holds some 320,000 distinct CDR3 sequences, with 14% as singletons. Sequencing was performed on PBMCs or a T cell subset sorted from them (not recorded which). These receptor sequences come from a young man who had mild COVID-19 (a few samples of this study predate the infection). Cell type and time point are not known.

This clonotype turned up a few times. The chain employs TRBV29-1 and TRBJ2-7; 9 bases fit TRBD1. Trimming at V came to 4 bases and at J to 3 bases, leaving 7 bases not matched to a gene. CDR3 size: 14 residues. CDR1 is SQVTM and CDR2 is ANQGSEA in the germline V gene. CDR3 loop: CSVGVGQGFYEQYF. The CDR3 region has the DNA TGCAGCGTTGGAGTGGGACAGGGATTCTACGAGCAGTACTTC.

This clonotype was counted many times. J is TRBJ1-3 and V is TRBV15; D is unclear. V was cut by 0 bases and J by 8 bases, with 5 bases left in between. This CDR3 is 12 amino acids long. Germline V gene sequence: CDR1 LNHNV, CDR2 YYDKDF (reference sequence). The CDR3 region has the DNA TGTGCCACCAGCAGAGATGGTTACACCATATATTTT. Protein sequence: CATSRDGYTIYF.

A few counts support this clonotype. The chain recombines TRBV5-1 with TRBJ2-2; D tentatively fits TRBD1 or TRBD2 (5 bases each). CDR3 length: 16 residues. V lost 4 bases, J lost 0 bases, and 13 bases lay in between. Germline CDR1 reads SGHRS; CDR2 reads YFSETQ. The CDR3, as DNA: TGCGCCAGCAGCCGCGAAGGGGACCCGAACACCGGGGAGCTGTTTTTT. It yields the protein CASSREGDPNTGELFF.

The chain is built from TRBV6-2 or TRBV6-3 and TRBJ2-7; TRBD1 might be the D (6 bases). The CDR3 covers 15 residues. Germline V gene data show CDR1 as MNHEY and CDR2 as SVGEGT. The CDR3 protein is CASGYYQGIVYEQYV. In nucleotides, the CDR3 is TGTGCCAGCGGTTACTACCAGGGGATAGTCTACGAGCAGTACGTC.

This chain connects TRBV7-9 to TRBJ2-5, with 8 positions matching TRBD1. The J segment lost 4 bases and the V segment lost 4 bases, leaving 14 bases of the junction unmatched. This CDR3 region has 17 residues. The germline gives CDR1 SEHNR, CDR2 FQNEAQ (reference sequence). The CDR3 bases are TGTGCCAGCAGCTGGACCCGACAGGGGCCGAGTGGAGAGACCCAGTACTTC. The encoded protein is CASSWTRQGPSGETQYF.

The chain carries TRBV12-3 or TRBV12-4 and TRBJ1-1, with D possibly TRBD1 on 5 matching bases. CDR3 length equals 15 residues. Trimming left V 7 bases short and J 1 base short, with 16 bases between. CDR3 DNA: TGTGCCAGCAAGCGTTCAGGGAGAGGGAACACTGAAGCTTTCTTT. Translation: CASKRSGRGNTEAFF.

The chain uses TRBV6-1 and TRBJ2-5; D uncertain. The CDR3 length is 17 residues. Germline assignment: CDR1 MNHNS and CDR2 SASEGT. The ends were cut back, 1 base at V and 2 bases at J, with 17 bases in the middle. The CDR3 sequence: CASSEDWLTIGQETQYF. The CDR3 DNA follows: TGTGCCAGCAGTGAAGACTGGCTCACGATCGGGCAAGAGACCCAGTACTTC.

This clonotype was detected a few times. The chain recombines TRBV12-3 or TRBV12-4 with TRBJ1-1; D is ambiguous. CDR3 length: 13 residues. V lost 5 bases to trimming and J lost 2 bases, with 9 bases between them. CDR3 residues: CASSRPGNTEAFF. In nucleotides, the CDR3 is TGTGCCAGCAGTCGACCGGGAAACACTGAAGCTTTCTTT.

This clonotype came up many times. This chain joins TRBV12-3 or TRBV12-4 and TRBJ2-7, with D tentatively TRBD1 (5 bases). This CDR3 spans 15 amino acids. Trimming removed 6 bases from V and 2 bases from J, with 17 bases in between. For the CDR3, the DNA is TGTGCCAGCAGCCTTGGGTCGACAGTTACCTACGAGCAGTACTTC. Translation gives CASSLGSTVTYEQYF.

This clonotype was found a few times. V gene TRBV12-3 or TRBV12-4 combines with J gene TRBJ1-2; 7 positions agree with TRBD1. V trimming: 5 bases; J trimming: 8 bases; junction bases outside the gene matches: 11. The CDR3 runs to 14 residues. The CDR3 loop reads CASSRNRGSSGYTF. CDR3 nucleotides: TGTGCCAGCAGTCGGAACAGGGGATCCAGCGGCTACACCTTC.

This clonotype was found many times. The V and J genes are TRBV6-2 or TRBV6-3 and TRBJ2-1; D gene unclear. Trimming removed 3 bases from V and 9 bases from J, with 6 bases in between. The CDR3 is 11 amino acids. Germline V CDR1 and CDR2: MNHEY, SVGEGT. CDR3 DNA: TGTGCCAGCAGTTATCCCCGTGAGCAGTTCTTC. Protein sequence: CASSYPREQFF.

This clonotype was observed a handful of times. This rearrangement joins TRBV9 to TRBJ2-3; TRBD2 matches 8 bases. This CDR3 is built from 16 residues. Unmatched junction bases numbered 9, after V lost 4 bases and J lost 2 bases. CDR1 and CDR2 (germline): SGDLS, YYNGEE. CDR3 in amino acids: CASSLYGLATTDTQYF. In DNA, the CDR3 is TGTGCCAGCAGCTTATACGGACTAGCTACCACAGATACGCAGTATTTT.

The rearrangement uses TRBV6-5 and TRBJ1-2; no definite D call. Germline V gene data show CDR1 as MNHEY and CDR2 as SVGAGI. The CDR3 sequence is 12 residues long. V was clipped by 6 bases and J by 9 bases, with 14 bases between them. This chain's CDR3 is CASRPAGERYTF. The CDR3 DNA reads as TGTGCCAGCAGACCGGCGGGCGAGCGCTACACCTTC.

In its sample, this clonotype was seen many times. V and J are TRBV2 and TRBJ2-2; D remains ambiguous. Per the germline V gene, CDR1 is SNHLY and CDR2 is FYNNEI. The CDR3 runs to 12 residues. V gave up 2 bases and J gave up 5 bases, with 3 bases separating them. The CDR3 coding sequence is TGTGCCAGCAGTGAACGGACCGGGGAGCTGTTTTTT. Translation: CASSERTGELFF. Full variable domain (rest looked up from reference TRBV2 and TRBJ2-2): EPEVTQTPSHQVTQMGQEVILRCVPISNHLYFYWYRQILGQKVEFLVSFYNNEISEKSEIFDDQFSVERPDGSNFTLKIRSTKLEDSAMYFCASSERTGELFFGEGSRLTVL.

This clonotype was counted ten times or more. The J gene is TRBJ1-2, the V gene TRBV28; D is unclear. The CDR3 sequence is 13 residues long. The germline V gene encodes CDR1 MDHEN and CDR2 SYDVKM. V was pared by 3 bases and J by 5 bases, with 10 bases between. CDR3 protein: CASSFAQSYGYTF. In nucleotides, the CDR3 is TGTGCCAGCAGTTTTGCACAGTCTTATGGCTACACCTTC.

The V call is TRBV7-2, the J call TRBJ2-5; D gene uncertain. V lost 5 bases and J 5 bases, leaving 9 bases between the germline ends. The germline gives CDR1 SGHTA, CDR2 FQGNSA. CDR3 length: 12 amino acids. The CDR3 protein is CASSGPLETQYF. CDR3 DNA: TGTGCCAGCAGCGGCCCGCTTGAGACCCAGTACTTC.

This chain links TRBV4-3 with TRBJ1-3; D unclear. The CDR3 spans 18 residues. V was trimmed by 0 bases and J by 0 bases, leaving 15 bases between them. Germline V gene sequence: CDR1 LGHNA, CDR2 YSLEER. The CDR3 DNA reads as TGCGCCAGCAGCCAAGATTTGCCCGGGAGTTACTCTGGAAACACCATATATTTT. As protein: CASSQDLPGSYSGNTIYF.

The rearrangement links TRBV5-5 to TRBJ2-5; unclear D gene. This CDR3 has 14 amino acids. The ends were cut back, 2 bases at V and 5 bases at J, with 13 bases in the middle. The germline CDR1 and CDR2 sequences are SGHKS and YYEKEE (reference sequence). The CDR3 DNA sequence: TGTGCCAGCAGCTTTCTGCAGAAGGAGGAGACCCAGTACTTC. Protein: CASSFLQKEETQYF.

The chain combines TRBV7-2 with TRBJ2-7; the match to TRBD1 covers 12 bases. In germline, CDR1 is SGHTA, CDR2 FQGNSA. The V segment lost 5 bases and the J segment 6 bases; nucleotides outside the gene matches: 2. This CDR3 is built from 13 residues. CDR3 nucleotides: TGTGCCAGCAGCCGGGACAGGGGGCGCGAGCAGTACGTC. Translation: CASSRDRGREQYV.